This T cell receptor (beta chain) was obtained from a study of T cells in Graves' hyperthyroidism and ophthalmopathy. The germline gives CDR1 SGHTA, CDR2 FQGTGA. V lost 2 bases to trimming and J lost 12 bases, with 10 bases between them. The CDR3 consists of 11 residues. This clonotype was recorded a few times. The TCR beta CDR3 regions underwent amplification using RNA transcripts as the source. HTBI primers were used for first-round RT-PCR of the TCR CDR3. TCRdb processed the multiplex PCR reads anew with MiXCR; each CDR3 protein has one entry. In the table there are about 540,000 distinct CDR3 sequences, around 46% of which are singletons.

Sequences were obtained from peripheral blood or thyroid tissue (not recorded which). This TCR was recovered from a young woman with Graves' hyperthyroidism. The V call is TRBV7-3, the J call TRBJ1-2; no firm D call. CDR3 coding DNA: TGTGCCAGCAGCTTAGCGGTGGGCGACACCTTC. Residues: CASSLAVGDTF.